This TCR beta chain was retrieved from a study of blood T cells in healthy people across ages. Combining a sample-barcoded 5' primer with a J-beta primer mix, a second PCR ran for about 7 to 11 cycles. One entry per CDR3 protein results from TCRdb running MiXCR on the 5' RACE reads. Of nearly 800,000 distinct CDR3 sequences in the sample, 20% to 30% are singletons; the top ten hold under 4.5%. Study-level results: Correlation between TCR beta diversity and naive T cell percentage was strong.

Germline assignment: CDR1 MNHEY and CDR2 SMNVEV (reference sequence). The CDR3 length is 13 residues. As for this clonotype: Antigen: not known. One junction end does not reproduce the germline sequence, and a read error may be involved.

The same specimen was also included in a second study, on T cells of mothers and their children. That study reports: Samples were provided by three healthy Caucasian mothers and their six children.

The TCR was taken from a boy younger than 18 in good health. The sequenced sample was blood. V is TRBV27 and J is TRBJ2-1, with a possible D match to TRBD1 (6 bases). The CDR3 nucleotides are TGTGCCAGCAGTTTCCAGGGGTACAATGGGCAGTTCTTC. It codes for CASSFQGYNGQFF.